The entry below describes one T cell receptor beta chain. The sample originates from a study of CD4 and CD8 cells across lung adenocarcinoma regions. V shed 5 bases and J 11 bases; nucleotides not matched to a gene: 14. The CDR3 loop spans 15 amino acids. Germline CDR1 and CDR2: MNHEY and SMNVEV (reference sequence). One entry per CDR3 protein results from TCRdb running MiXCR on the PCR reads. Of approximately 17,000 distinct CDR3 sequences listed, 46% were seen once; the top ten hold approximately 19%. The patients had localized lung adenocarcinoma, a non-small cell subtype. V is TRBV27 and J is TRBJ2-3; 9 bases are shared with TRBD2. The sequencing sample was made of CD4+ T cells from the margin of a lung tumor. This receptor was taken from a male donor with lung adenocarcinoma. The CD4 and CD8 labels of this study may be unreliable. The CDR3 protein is CASSLVAGGYNEQYF. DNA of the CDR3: TGTGCCAGCAGTCTCGTGGCGGGAGGGTACAATGAGCAGTATTTT.